Shown below are 4 T cell receptor beta chains from a single sample sequenced in a study of monozygotic twins with inflammatory bowel disease. Each CDR3 protein gets one entry in TCRdb, which reprocessed the 5' RACE reads and gives no DNA. The table lists around 410,000 distinct CDR3 sequences. The specimen was blood. These receptors were taken from a human donor with ulcerative colitis or Crohn's disease, or a healthy co-twin of an affected twin (not recorded which).

V is TRBV23-1 and J is TRBJ2-2; without DNA, the TCRdb call of TRBD1 cannot be checked. TRBV23-1 is sorted into the ORF group, with uncertain function. The CDR3 spans 17 residues. CDR3 protein: CANQMDRGRTNTGELFF.

This chain joins TRBV29-1 and TRBJ1-2; TCRdb's D call, TRBD1, is unchecked because there is no DNA. The CDR3 covers 16 residues. The germline gives CDR1 SQVTM, CDR2 ANQGSEA. CDR3: CSVSNAITGLDYGYTF.

The rearrangement uses TRBV7-9 and TRBJ1-4; the D call of TRBD1 rests on TCRdb alone, since no DNA is present to check it. Germline CDR1 SEHNR, CDR2 FQNEAQ (reference sequence). The CDR3 extends over 14 amino acids. CDR3 loop: CASSLGSPNEKLFF. Based on the CDR3 plus reference TRBV7-9 and TRBJ1-4, the full variable domain is DTGVSQNPRHKITKRGQNVTFRCDPISEHNRLYWYRQTLGQGPEFLTYFQNEAQLEKSRLLSDRFSAERPKGSFSTLEIQRTEQGDSAMYLCASSLGSPNEKLFFGSGTQLSVL.

The chain has TRBV12-3 or TRBV12-4 and TRBJ2-7; TCRdb indicates TRBD1, and absent DNA this call remains unverified. There are 17 residues in the CDR3. The CDR3 sequence: CASSFSGDQPSPYEQYF.